These 21 T cell receptor beta chains were all obtained from the same sample, sequenced in a study of cytotoxic CD8 clonotypes in ibrutinib-treated CLL. Using immunoSEQ multiplex PCR, the repertoire was profiled, and TCRdb retains in-frame clones only, with some absent. The sample has about 330,000 clones, roughly 71% seen once. The material sequenced was PBMCs, taken after 36 months of ibrutinib treatment. All receptors come from a human donor with chronic lymphocytic leukemia.

The chain links TRBV27 to TRBJ2-2; TRBD2 matches 9 bases. Germline lookup yields CDR1 MNHEY and CDR2 SMNVEV (reference sequence). Trimming cost V 5 bases and J 6 bases; bases outside gene matches: 7. The CDR3 is 15 residues long. Here the CDR3 reads CASSGSGRKAGELFF. CDR3 DNA sequence: TGTGCCAGCAGTGGAAGCGGGAGGAAGGCCGGGGAGCTGTTTTTT.

This rearrangement joins TRBV12-5 to TRBJ2-7; 7 bases line up with TRBD1. CDR3 length: 17 amino acids. The J segment lost 2 bases and the V segment lost 5 bases, leaving 15 bases of the junction unmatched. CDR1 LGHNT and CDR2 FRNRAP come from the germline V gene. CDR3: CASGSSKGTAVTYEQYF. The CDR3 coding sequence is TGTGCTAGTGGTAGCTCGAAAGGGACAGCCGTTACCTACGAGCAGTACTTC.

The count of this clone is one. J is TRBJ2-7 and V is TRBV11-2, with TRBD1 as a possible D gene (6 bases). V was shortened by 5 bases and J by 9 bases, with 35 bases between the two germline ends. The CDR3 consists of 19 residues. From germline, CDR1 is SGHAT and CDR2 FQNNGV. This CDR3 is CASSPVGRGSTGTHQGQYF. The CDR3 DNA reads as TGTGCCAGCAGCCCCGTCGGTAGGGGGTCTACCGGGACCCACCAGGGGCAGTACTTC. Using reference TRBV11-2 and TRBJ2-7 for the parts outside the CDR3, the full variable domain is EAGVAQSPRYKIIEKRQSVAFWCNPISGHATLYWYQQILGQGPKLLIQFQNNGVVDDSQLPKDRFSAERLKGVDSTLKIQPAKLEDSAVYLCASSPVGRGSTGTHQGQYFGPGTRLTVT.

The V call is TRBV10-3, the J call TRBJ2-7; 8 nucleotides agree with TRBD2. The V gene's germline CDR1 is ENHRY and CDR2 SYGVKD. This CDR3 region has 17 residues. With 8 bases clipped from V and 6 bases from J, the junction kept 21 bases outside the gene matches. CDR3 sequence reads: CAIGRGGGREVSGEQYF. In DNA, the CDR3 is TGTGCCATCGGAAGAGGAGGCGGGCGGGAGGTCTCGGGCGAGCAGTACTTC.

Here the CDR3 reads CATSREGRVTGNTIYF. CDR3 bases: TGTGCCACCAGCAGGGAGGGCAGGGTAACTGGAAACACCATATATTTT. This chain connects TRBV15 to TRBJ1-3; D possibly corresponds to TRBD1 (5 bases). The CDR3 runs 16 residues. The germline CDR1 and CDR2 sequences are LNHNV and YYDKDF (reference sequence). V was cut by 3 bases and J by 2 bases, with 14 bases left in between.

This chain joins TRBV2 and TRBJ2-7, with D perhaps matching TRBD1 (5 bases). The length of the CDR3 is 12 residues. Germline V lookup: CDR1 SNHLY, CDR2 FYNNEI. Trimming stripped 5 bases from V and 5 bases from J, with 10 bases between. CDR3: CASSQPGHEQYF. DNA of the CDR3: TGTGCCAGCAGTCAGCCAGGGCACGAGCAGTACTTC.

This rearrangement joins TRBV7-2 to TRBJ2-7; 11 bases are a match to TRBD2. The germline V gene encodes CDR1 SGHTA and CDR2 FQGNSA. V shed 5 bases, J shed 1 base, and the junction held 13 bases outside the gene matches. The CDR3 is 18 amino acids. CDR3 bases: TGTGCCAGCAGCGGCCGGACTAGCGGGCCCGATTATTCCTACGAGCAGTACTTC. This gives the protein CASSGRTSGPDYSYEQYF.

The chain joins TRBV7-9 to TRBJ1-2; D uncertain. V lost 1 base to trimming and J lost 2 bases, with 5 bases between them. CDR3 size: 13 residues. The germline V gene encodes CDR1 SEHNR and CDR2 FQNEAQ (reference sequence). The CDR3 loop is CASSLVENYGYTF. In nucleotides, the CDR3 is TGTGCCAGCAGCTTAGTAGAGAACTATGGCTACACCTTC.

The chain joins TRBV9 to TRBJ2-7; D gene ambiguous. Trimming removed 0 bases at V and 0 bases at J, with 10 bases between. Germline CDR1 reads SGDLS; CDR2 reads YYNGEE. This CDR3 spans 15 amino acids. CDR3 DNA sequence: TGTGCCAGCAGCGTAGCCCCTTCCAGCTCCTACGAGCAGTACTTC. This translates into CASSVAPSSSYEQYF.

This clone was detected a few times. The V call is TRBV9, the J call TRBJ1-5, with D tentatively TRBD1 (5 bases). The CDR3 consists of 13 residues. V lost 0 bases and J 6 bases, leaving 7 bases between the germline ends. Germline V CDR1 and CDR2: SGDLS, YYNGEE. CDR3 DNA sequence: TGTGCCAGCAGCGTAGGTGGGGGTCAGCCCCAGCATTTT. Protein product: CASSVGGGQPQHF.

J is TRBJ2-7 and V is TRBV6-6; 8 positions agree with TRBD2. This CDR3 spans 15 amino acids. Germline V gene lookup returns CDR1 MNHNY and CDR2 SVGAGI (reference sequence). The J segment lost 5 bases and the V segment lost 4 bases, leaving 10 bases of the junction unmatched. CDR3 DNA: TGTGCCAGCAGTTCAAGGACTAGCAGGTTAGACGAGCAGTACTTC. It translates to CASSSRTSRLDEQYF.

The table lists this clone with a few counts. V and J are TRBV10-3 and TRBJ1-3; perhaps TRBD1 as D (5 bases). The CDR3 runs 14 residues. CDR1 is ENHRY, CDR2 SYGVKD, per germline. The germline V and J ends were trimmed by 6 bases and 1 base, with 10 bases remaining between them. CDR3 nucleotides: TGTGCCATCAGGGATGGACATTCTGGAAACACCATATATTTT. Its translation is CAIRDGHSGNTIYF.

The rearrangement links TRBV5-6 to TRBJ1-1, with a possible D match to TRBD1 (6 bases). Germline V gene data show CDR1 as SGHDT and CDR2 as YYEEEE. Trimming removed 10 bases from V and 3 bases from J, with 22 bases in between. The CDR3 runs to 15 residues. CDR3 sequence reads: CAGARQGLRDTEAFF. For the CDR3, the DNA is TGTGCCGGAGCACGGCAGGGGCTAAGGGACACTGAAGCTTTCTTT. Variable domain in full (rest from reference TRBV5-6 and TRBJ1-1): DAGVTQSPTHLIKTRGQQVTLRCSPKSGHDTVSWYQQALGQGPQFIFQYYEEEERQRGNFPDRFSGHQFPNYSSELNVNALLLGDSALYLCAGARQGLRDTEAFFGQGTRLTVV.

The chain links TRBV18 to TRBJ2-7; TRBD2 matches 11 bases. CDR1 and CDR2 (germline): KGHSH, LQKENI. This CDR3 comprises 14 residues. J lost 11 bases, V lost 4 bases, and 10 bases had no gene match. CDR3 coding DNA: TGTGCCAGCTCACGCACGACTAGCGGGGATTCAAAGTACTTC. Its translation: CASSRTTSGDSKYF.

The genes are TRBV5-1 and TRBJ2-3; the D is unclear. Germline values: CDR1 SGHRS, CDR2 YFSETQ. The CDR3 has 12 residues. The V end lost 5 bases, the J end lost 0 bases, and 4 bases lay between the germline ends. CDR3 sequence reads: CASRVSTDTQYF. CDR3 DNA: TGCGCCAGCAGAGTTAGCACAGATACGCAGTATTTT.

This sequence joins TRBV6-1 and TRBJ1-1; possibly TRBD1 for D (6 bases). The CDR3 is 14 residues long. V lost 5 bases to trimming and J lost 4 bases, with 14 bases between them. From germline, CDR1 is MNHNS and CDR2 SASEGT. The CDR3 reads CASSRGEGGTEAFF. The CDR3 DNA follows: TGTGCCAGCAGTAGAGGGGAAGGGGGCACTGAAGCTTTCTTT.

This clone was observed once. The V and J genes are TRBV28 and TRBJ2-5; TRBD2 matches at 11 bases. Trimming at V came to 4 bases and at J to 4 bases, leaving 17 bases not matched to a gene. Germline values: CDR1 MDHEN, CDR2 SYDVKM. CDR3 length: 19 amino acids. This CDR3 reads CASSSPRLAGPVPPETQYF. The CDR3 DNA sequence: TGTGCCAGCAGTTCCCCCCGACTAGCGGGGCCGGTCCCTCCAGAGACCCAGTACTTC.

This chain links TRBV28 with TRBJ2-5, with TRBD2 identical over 15 bases. Germline CDR1 and CDR2: MDHEN and SYDVKM. The CDR3 extends over 18 amino acids. With V trimmed by 2 bases and J by 4 bases, 8 bases remained unmatched. The chain's CDR3 is CASSLTGLAGGPGETQYF. CDR3 in DNA: TGTGCCAGCAGTTTAACCGGACTAGCGGGAGGGCCGGGAGAGACCCAGTACTTC.

The J gene is TRBJ2-6, the V gene TRBV7-9; no reliable D call. The CDR3 consists of 13 residues. Trimming cost V 5 bases and J 7 bases, with 9 bases left between them. Germline V gene lookup returns CDR1 SEHNR and CDR2 FQNEAQ (reference sequence). CDR3 protein: CASSRLGANVLTF. The CDR3 DNA sequence: TGTGCCAGCAGCCGCTTGGGCGCCAACGTCCTGACTTTC.

The CDR3 DNA sequence: TGTGCCAGCAGCCAAGAAGCGGGACTCAATCAGCCCCAGCATTTT. It translates to CASSQEAGLNQPQHF. This chain uses TRBV4-2 with TRBJ1-5; D is possibly TRBD1 (5 bases). CDR3 length equals 15 residues. Germline CDR1 reads LGHNA; CDR2 reads YNFKEQ. With 0 bases removed from V and 3 bases from J, the gap between germline ends came to 9 bases.

The rearrangement joins TRBV7-3 to TRBJ1-1, with D unresolved. With 2 bases removed from V and 0 bases from J, the gap between germline ends came to 7 bases. CDR1 is SGHTA, CDR2 FQGTGA, per germline. The CDR3 runs 14 residues. DNA for the CDR3: TGTGCCAGCAGCTTAGCCTCATTGAACACTGAAGCTTTCTTT. Protein sequence: CASSLASLNTEAFF.